A single sample gave rise to the 13 T cell receptor beta chains below, sequenced in a study of a mutant IDH1 vaccine in newly diagnosed glioma. Time point reported: week 5, during vaccination. Vaccination comprised doses that each held 300 ug of mutant IDH1 20-mer peptide, plus topical imiquimod. These receptors have no known antigen. This table comes from immunoSEQ multiplex PCR, and its TCRdb copy is limited to in-frame clones, with some not included. The table records around 52,000 clones, about 87% of them present only once. The specimen comprised PBMCs, sampled from a glioma patient whose treatment included an IDH1 peptide vaccine. The receptor source for this set is a woman aged 40 to 50 with glioma.

This sequence joins TRBV5-1 and TRBJ2-3; no firm D call. V lost 2 bases to trimming and J lost 3 bases, with 16 bases between them. Germline CDR1 and CDR2: SGHRS and YFSETQ. The CDR3 spans 16 residues. DNA of the CDR3: TGCGCCAGCAGCTTTATTGCGGCCTGGGCTACAGATACGCAGTATTTT. Residues: CASSFIAAWATDTQYF.

The V gene is TRBV18, the J gene TRBJ2-2; the D is unclear. Per germline, CDR1 KGHSH and CDR2 LQKENI. The CDR3 extends over 13 amino acids. Trimming shortened V by 3 bases and J by 5 bases, and 7 bases separated the two germline ends. The CDR3 here is CASSPKATGELFF. The CDR3 nucleotides read TGTGCCAGCTCACCTAAGGCGACCGGGGAGCTGTTTTTT.

The chain has TRBV19 and TRBJ1-3; D is ambiguous. V was clipped by 11 bases and J by 0 bases, with 11 bases between them. This CDR3 has 13 amino acids. The V gene's germline CDR1 is LNHDA and CDR2 SQIVND (reference sequence). CDR3 region: CASCTLSGNTIYF. Written as DNA, the CDR3 is TGTGCCTCGTGCACTCTCTCTGGAAACACCATATATTTT.

The V and J genes are TRBV2 and TRBJ2-5, with D tentatively TRBD1 or TRBD2 (5 bases each). Germline V CDR1 and CDR2: SNHLY, FYNNEI. The CDR3 loop spans 16 amino acids. V lost 1 base and J lost 1, with 13 bases in between. CDR3 region: CASSEERGDGQETQYF. CDR3 nucleotides: TGTGCCAGCAGTGAAGAGAGGGGCGATGGCCAAGAGACCCAGTACTTC.

The genes are TRBV10-3 and TRBJ2-1, with 8 bases that match TRBD2. J was trimmed by 7 bases and V by 9 bases; bases with no gene match: 5. CDR1 and CDR2 (germline): ENHRY, SYGVKD. This CDR3 has 12 amino acids. CDR3 in amino acids: CAMGRGENEQFF. CDR3 in DNA: TGTGCCATGGGGCGGGGGGAGAATGAGCAGTTCTTC.

The CDR3 DNA reads TGTGCCAGCAGTCGCGGCTCTGGGGCCAACGTCCTGACTTTC. It translates to CASSRGSGANVLTF. The J gene is TRBJ2-6, the V gene TRBV6-5; no clear D. The germline CDR1 and CDR2 sequences are MNHEY and SVGAGI. This CDR3 region has 14 residues. The V end lost 5 bases, the J end lost 0 bases, and 5 bases lay between the germline ends.

DNA for the CDR3: TGTGCCAGCAGTCCTGGGGGAGCTGGAAACACCATATATTTT. This gives the protein CASSPGGAGNTIYF. The chain employs TRBV6-5 and TRBJ1-3; tentative D call: TRBD1 (5 bases). The CDR3 runs 14 residues. The V gene lost 5 bases and the J gene lost 2 bases, with 10 bases spanning the gap. Germline-derived CDR1 and CDR2 are MNHEY and SVGAGI.

The V gene is TRBV6-5, the J gene TRBJ2-7; TRBD1 aligns across 7 bases. Germline CDR1 and CDR2: MNHEY and SVGAGI. The V and J ends lost 4 bases and 2 bases, in that order; junction bases with no gene match: 8. The CDR3 length is 15 residues. CDR3 sequence (DNA): TGTGCCAGCAGTTCCCGAACCACAGGGGCCTACGAGCAGTACTTC. This gives the protein CASSSRTTGAYEQYF.

The V call is TRBV2, the J call TRBJ2-3, with TRBD2 as a possible D gene (7 bases). Germline CDR1 is SNHLY and CDR2 is FYNNEI. The V and J ends lost 7 bases and 0 bases respectively, with 17 bases between them. The CDR3 runs to 16 residues. The CDR3 loop reads CASTQGTGGSTDTQYF. The CDR3 DNA reads TGTGCCAGCACCCAGGGGACGGGAGGTAGCACAGATACGCAGTATTTT.

This clone was seen a handful of times. This chain connects TRBV4-2 to TRBJ1-1; a possible D gene is TRBD1 (5 bases). The germline V and J ends were trimmed by 1 base and 6 bases, with 15 bases remaining between them. The CDR3 is 15 residues long. Germline assignment: CDR1 LGHNA and CDR2 YNFKEQ. CDR3 sequence: CASSQGQQFLPEAFF. CDR3 coding DNA: TGTGCCAGCAGCCAAGGACAGCAGTTTCTCCCTGAAGCTTTCTTT.

The chain employs TRBV7-2 and TRBJ1-2; D possibly corresponds to TRBD1 (5 bases). The CDR3 consists of 13 residues. Germline V gene data show CDR1 as SGHTA and CDR2 as FQGNSA. Trimming removed 4 bases at V and 3 bases at J, with 9 bases between. Written as DNA, the CDR3 is TGTGCCAGCAGCTATGACAGCCACTATGGCTACACCTTC. Translation: CASSYDSHYGYTF.

The chain combines TRBV5-4 with TRBJ1-1; 10 nucleotides agree with TRBD1. Germline loops: CDR1 SGHNT, CDR2 YYREEE (reference sequence). This CDR3 region has 15 residues. V shed 3 bases, J shed 10 bases, and the junction held 12 bases outside the gene matches. CDR3 nucleotide sequence: TGTGCCAGCAGCTCCCTTAGACAGGGGGCTTTTTCAGCTTTCTTT. As protein: CASSSLRQGAFSAFF.

This clone was recorded only once. The genes are TRBV27 and TRBJ2-7; 8 bases are shared with TRBD1. Germline V lookup: CDR1 MNHEY, CDR2 SMNVEV (reference sequence). CDR3 length: 14 residues. After removal of 10 bases from V and 3 bases from J, the junction contained 11 bases not matched to a gene. CDR3 coding DNA: TGTGCCACCTCACAGGGGGTGGGGCACTACGAGCAGTACTTC. This codes for CATSQGVGHYEQYF.